The source of this T cell receptor beta chain is a study of identical twins. Study observations and caveats: Out-of-frame beta sequences exhibited a weaker degree of excess twin sharing. Invariant T cells like MAIT and iNKT could partly confound the zero-insertion analyses.

Donors uniformly comprised healthy Caucasians. Template switching (which added a universal primer site) was used, and cDNA carried unique molecular identifiers. TCRdb ran MiXCR on the 5' RACE reads and lists one entry per CDR3 protein. The repertoire holds around 470,000 distinct CDR3 sequences, with approximately 15% as singletons. As concerns this clonotype: Its antigen remains unknown.

The V end lost 6 bases, the J end lost 2 bases, and 14 bases lay between the germline ends. The germline V gene encodes CDR1 ENHRY and CDR2 SYGVKD. The CDR3 spans 14 residues. A further study also used this sample, focusing on yellow fever vaccine responses in identical twins.

The origin of this receptor is a woman between 18 and 29 years old in good health. The V and J genes are TRBV10-3 and TRBJ2-7, with a tentative D call TRBD2 (6 bases). Sequenced input: CD4+ T cells sorted from blood. The CDR3 loop is CAISQVAGTYEQYF. The CDR3, as DNA: TGTGCCATCAGCCAAGTGGCGGGAACCTACGAGCAGTACTTC.